Here is one TCR beta chain with its context. Its antigen is currently not known. No base qualities exist here, and no much larger clone lies one base off it. The method behind the library was PCR. TCRdb lists the instrument as Illumina HiSeq 2500. Molecular barcoding was employed in the preparation of TCR libraries, with unique molecular identifiers being used to normalize TCRbeta repertoire quantification. Through fastp at Q25 and MiXCR, TCRdb rebuilt clones from the public reads, retaining in-frame beta chains. When rows share a CDR3 protein, they turn into one entry using the most common DNA and genes. The sample data list under 450,000 distinct CDR3 sequences, and 13% of these were observed just once. About 4% of the sample is taken by the ten largest. This sample is drawn from a study of T-cell reconstitution after alpha-beta-depleted transplantation in children (dated by TCRdb to 2015 to 2016). Regarding the study in general: The study quantitatively tracked T-cell immune reconstitution after TCRalphabeta/CD19-depleted allogeneic hematopoietic cell transplantation in children using TCR repertoire profiling.

The junction shows trimming of 0 bases on V and 3 bases on J, plus 9 bases between the germline ends. Measured from the cysteine to the phenylalanine, the CDR3 is 14 residues long. The CDR3 DNA has 42 bases and is translated from base 1. The germline V gene (reference sequence) specifies SGHNT as CDR1 and YYREEE as CDR2. The sequence joins TRBV5-4 to TRBJ2-5, with TRBD2 tentatively as D gene (5 bases match). Material: PBMCs, obtained from the stem cell graft. The receptor's source is a human donor who donated a stem cell graft to a child with Fanconi anemia. This receptor carries the CDR3 CASSLELGEETQYF. Here is the DNA: TGTGCCAGCAGCTTGGAACTCGGGGAAGAGACCCAGTACTTC.